These T cell receptor beta chains were read from a single sample in a study of blood T cell repertoires in COVID-19. Only in-frame clones appear in the TCRdb table, and some are missing; sequencing was by immunoSEQ multiplex PCR. The sample contains about 93,000 clones, about 77% of which appear only once. The specimen sequenced was peripheral blood. These TCRs come from a human donor in a cohort sampled during active COVID-19. The conserved cysteine and the conserved F or W are not part of the CDR3 here.

v_call,j_call,cdr3_aa
TRBV4-2,TRBJ2-1,ASSLQPGQLNNEQF
TRBV6-5,TRBJ2-7,ATGLGTYEQY
TRBV5-1,TRBJ2-1,ASSLADNEQF
TRBV15,TRBJ1-1,ATSRDRADTEAF
TRBV28,TRBJ1-2,ASSPLPGQEKYGYT
TRBV18,TRBJ1-1,ASSGQGLMNTEAF
TRBV10-1,TRBJ2-1,ASSPGGAGENEQF
TRBV5-1,TRBJ1-1,ASSLEGRGTEAF
TRBV3-1/TRBV3-2,TRBJ1-4,ASSPRDRVEKLF
TRBV28,TRBJ1-1,ASSRTGVVTEAF
TRBV27,TRBJ2-7,ASSDGVSGYEQY
TRBV28,TRBJ2-2,ASLRQGRTGELF
TRBV28,TRBJ1-5,ASSFRAYSNQPQH
TRBV6-5,TRBJ1-1,ASGQGTRTEAF
TRBV24-1,TRBJ2-6,ATSAPGQGSVGANVLT
TRBV15,TRBJ2-7,ATSRDQGSSYEQY
TRBV27,TRBJ2-1,ASRRGGAGVYNEQF
TRBV6-1,TRBJ2-2,ASSEATGTTTGELF
TRBV28,TRBJ1-5,ASRKGDRGLEPQH
TRBV29-1,TRBJ2-1,SVEVGLAGMGEQF